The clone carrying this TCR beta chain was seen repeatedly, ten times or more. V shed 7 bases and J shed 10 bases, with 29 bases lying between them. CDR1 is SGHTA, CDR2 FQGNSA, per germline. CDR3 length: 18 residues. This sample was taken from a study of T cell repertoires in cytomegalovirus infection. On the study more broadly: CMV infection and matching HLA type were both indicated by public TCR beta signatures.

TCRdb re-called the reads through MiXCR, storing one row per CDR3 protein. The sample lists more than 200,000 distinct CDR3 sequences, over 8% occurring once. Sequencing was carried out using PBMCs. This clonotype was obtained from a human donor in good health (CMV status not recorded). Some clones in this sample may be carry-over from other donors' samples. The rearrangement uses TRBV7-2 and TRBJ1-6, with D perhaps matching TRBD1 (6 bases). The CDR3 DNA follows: TGTGCCAGCACTTACACAGGGTTAGACCCCCAGACATGGTCACCCCTCCACTTT. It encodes CASTYTGLDPQTWSPLHF.